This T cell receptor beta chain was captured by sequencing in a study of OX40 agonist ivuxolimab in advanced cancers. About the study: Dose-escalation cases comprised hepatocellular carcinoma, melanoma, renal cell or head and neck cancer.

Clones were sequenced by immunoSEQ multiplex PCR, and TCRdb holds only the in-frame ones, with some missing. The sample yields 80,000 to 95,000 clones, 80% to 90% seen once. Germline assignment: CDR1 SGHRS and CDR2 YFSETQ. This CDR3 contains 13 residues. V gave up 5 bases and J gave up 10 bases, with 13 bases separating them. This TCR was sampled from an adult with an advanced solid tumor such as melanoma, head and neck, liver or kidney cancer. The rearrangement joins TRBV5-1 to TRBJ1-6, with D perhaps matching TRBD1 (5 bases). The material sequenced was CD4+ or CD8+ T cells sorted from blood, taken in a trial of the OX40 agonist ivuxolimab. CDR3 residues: CASSQGRDSPLHF. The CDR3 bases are TGCGCCAGCAGTCAGGGTAGGGACTCACCCCTCCACTTT.